In its sample, the clone carrying this TCR beta chain was seen a few times. The target antigen is unknown. This CDR3 contains 15 residues. V lost 6 bases to trimming and J lost 3 bases, with 17 bases between them. For TCRbeta, the library was prepared with unique molecular identifiers. TCRdb re-called the PCR reads with MiXCR, one entry per CDR3 protein. The profile shows about 350,000 distinct CDR3 sequences, 15% to 20% of them singletons. The sample is drawn from a study of T-cell reconstitution after alpha-beta-depleted transplantation in children. Study conclusions and caveats: From newly produced T cells came most of the T-cell counts and diversity one year after transplant. Where alpha-beta T cells came from about two months after transplant was reportedly several hundred expanded graft clones.

The source was PBMCs, mostly from graft donor cells, collected 360 days after TCRalphabeta/CD19-depleted stem cell transplant. The V and J genes are TRBV12-3 or TRBV12-4 and TRBJ2-5; D possibly matches TRBD1 or TRBD2 (5 bases each). The source is a male patient aged 2 to 10 who had a stem cell transplant for acute lymphoblastic leukemia, so the T cells may come from the graft donor. The CDR3 sequence: CASRGRGGIEETQYF. CDR3 nucleotides: TGTGCCAGCAGAGGGCGTGGGGGAATAGAAGAGACCCAGTACTTC.